This record covers a single TCR beta chain. Its antigen is still unknown. This sample was included in a study of T-cell memory formation after mild COVID-19. MiXCR, applied by TCRdb to the 5' RACE reads, yields one record per CDR3 protein. The table shows over 70,000 distinct CDR3 sequences, with roughly 15% occurring only once. CDR1 is SGHAT and CDR2 is FQNNGV in the germline V gene. This CDR3 comprises 15 residues. The V end was cut by 6 bases, the J end by 0 bases, with 12 bases between. Points from the study as a whole: Proof of SARS-CoV-2 specificity was absent for the second-wave clones that crested on day 37.

The sample comprised PBMCs or a T cell subset sorted from them (not recorded which). The chain combines TRBV11-2 with TRBJ2-1; maybe TRBD2 (6 bases). The sequence was obtained from a man between 18 and 29 years old who had mild COVID-19 (a few samples of this study predate the infection). Cell type and time point are not known. The CDR3 protein is CASRGLHGSYNEQFF. The DNA of the CDR3 is TGTGCCAGCAGGGGACTCCATGGCTCCTACAATGAGCAGTTCTTC.